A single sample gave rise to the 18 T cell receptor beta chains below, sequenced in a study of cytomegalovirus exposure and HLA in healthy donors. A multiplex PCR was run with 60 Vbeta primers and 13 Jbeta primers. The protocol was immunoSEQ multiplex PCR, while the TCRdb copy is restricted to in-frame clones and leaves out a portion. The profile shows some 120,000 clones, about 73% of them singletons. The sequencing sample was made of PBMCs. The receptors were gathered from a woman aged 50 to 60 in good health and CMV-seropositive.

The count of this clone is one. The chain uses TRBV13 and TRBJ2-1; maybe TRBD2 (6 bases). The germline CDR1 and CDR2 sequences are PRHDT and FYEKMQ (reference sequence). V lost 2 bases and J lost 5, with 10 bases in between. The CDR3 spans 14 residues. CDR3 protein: CASSLKGRHNEQFF. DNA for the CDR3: TGTGCCAGCAGCTTAAAGGGGAGGCACAATGAGCAGTTCTTC. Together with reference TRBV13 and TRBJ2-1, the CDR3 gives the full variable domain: AAGVIQSPRHLIKEKRETATLKCYPIPRHDTVYWYQQGPGQDPQFLISFYEKMQSDKGSIPDRFSAQQFSDYHSELNMSSLELGDSALYFCASSLKGRHNEQFFGPGTRLTVL.

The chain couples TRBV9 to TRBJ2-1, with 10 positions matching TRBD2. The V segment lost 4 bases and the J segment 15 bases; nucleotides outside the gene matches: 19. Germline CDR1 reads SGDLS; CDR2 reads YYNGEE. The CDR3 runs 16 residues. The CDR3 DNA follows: TGTGCCAGCAGCACCGAGGGAGCGGGGGGGTACTATAGCCGGTTCTTC. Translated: CASSTEGAGGYYSRFF.

This CDR3 is CAISKSGGQETQYF. The CDR3 DNA is TGTGCCATCAGTAAAAGCGGGGGTCAAGAGACCCAGTACTTC. V gene TRBV10-3 combines with J gene TRBJ2-5, with 8 bases fitting TRBD2. The ends lost 5 bases at V and 2 bases at J; junction bases unmatched: 4. The length of the CDR3 is 14 residues. Germline assignment: CDR1 ENHRY and CDR2 SYGVKD.

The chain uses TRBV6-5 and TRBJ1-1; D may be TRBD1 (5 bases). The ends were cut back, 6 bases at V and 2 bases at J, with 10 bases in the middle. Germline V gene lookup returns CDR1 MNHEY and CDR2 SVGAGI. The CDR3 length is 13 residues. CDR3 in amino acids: CASRPDTNTEAFF. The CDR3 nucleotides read TGTGCCAGCAGGCCGGACACCAACACTGAAGCTTTCTTT.

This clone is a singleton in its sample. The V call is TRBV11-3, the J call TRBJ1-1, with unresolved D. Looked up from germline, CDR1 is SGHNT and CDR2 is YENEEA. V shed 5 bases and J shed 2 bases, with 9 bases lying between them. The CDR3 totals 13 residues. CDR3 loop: CASSRSSNTEAFF. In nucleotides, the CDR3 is TGTGCCAGCAGCCGAAGCTCTAACACTGAAGCTTTCTTT.

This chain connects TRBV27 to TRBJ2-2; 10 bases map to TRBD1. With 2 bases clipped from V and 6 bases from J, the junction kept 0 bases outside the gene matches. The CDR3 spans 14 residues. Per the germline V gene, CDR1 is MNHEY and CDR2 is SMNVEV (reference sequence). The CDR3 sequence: CASSLGTGAGELFF. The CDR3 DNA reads TGTGCCAGCAGTTTAGGGACAGGGGCCGGGGAGCTGTTTTTT.

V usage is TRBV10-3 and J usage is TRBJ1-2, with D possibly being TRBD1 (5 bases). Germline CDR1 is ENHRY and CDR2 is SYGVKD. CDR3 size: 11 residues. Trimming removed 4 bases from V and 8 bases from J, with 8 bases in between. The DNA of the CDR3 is TGTGCCATCAGTGCTGCAGGGGGCTACACCTTC. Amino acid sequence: CAISAAGGYTF.

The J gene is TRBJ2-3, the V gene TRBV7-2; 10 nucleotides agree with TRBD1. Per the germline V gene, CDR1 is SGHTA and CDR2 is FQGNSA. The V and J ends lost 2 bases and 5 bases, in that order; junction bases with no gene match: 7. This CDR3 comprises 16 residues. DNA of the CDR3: TGTGCCAGCAGCTTACTGGGACAGGGGTTTGAAGATACGCAGTATTTT. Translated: CASSLLGQGFEDTQYF.

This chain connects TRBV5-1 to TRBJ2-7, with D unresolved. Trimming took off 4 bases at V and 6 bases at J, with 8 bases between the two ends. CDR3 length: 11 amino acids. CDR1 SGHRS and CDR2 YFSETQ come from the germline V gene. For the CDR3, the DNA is TGCGCCAGCAGCCCAGGAACCGAGCAGTACTTC. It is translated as CASSPGTEQYF.

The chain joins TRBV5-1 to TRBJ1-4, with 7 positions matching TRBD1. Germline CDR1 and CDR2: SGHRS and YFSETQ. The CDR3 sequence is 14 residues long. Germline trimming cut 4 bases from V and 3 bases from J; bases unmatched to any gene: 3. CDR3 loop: CASSEGQPNEKLFF. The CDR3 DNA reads TGCGCCAGCAGCGAGGGACAGCCTAATGAAAAACTGTTTTTT.

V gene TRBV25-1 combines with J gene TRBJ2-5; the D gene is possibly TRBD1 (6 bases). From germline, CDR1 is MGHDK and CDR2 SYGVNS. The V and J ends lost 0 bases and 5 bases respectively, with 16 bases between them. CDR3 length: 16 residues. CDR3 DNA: TGTGCCAGCAGTGAATATAAGGGGGTGGTTGGGGAGACCCAGTACTTC. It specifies CASSEYKGVVGETQYF.

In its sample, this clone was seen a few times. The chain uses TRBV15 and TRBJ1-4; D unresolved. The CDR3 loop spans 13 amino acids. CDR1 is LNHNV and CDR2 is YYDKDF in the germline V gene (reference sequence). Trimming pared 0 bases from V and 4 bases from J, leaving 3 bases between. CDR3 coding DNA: TGTGCCACCAGCAGAGACCGTAATGAAAAACTGTTTTTT. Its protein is CATSRDRNEKLFF.

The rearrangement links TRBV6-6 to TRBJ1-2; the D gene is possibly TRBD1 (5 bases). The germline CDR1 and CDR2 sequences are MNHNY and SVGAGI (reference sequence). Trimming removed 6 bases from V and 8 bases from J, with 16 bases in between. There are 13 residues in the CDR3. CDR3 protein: CASRSGREGGYTF. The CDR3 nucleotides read TGTGCCAGCAGATCAGGGAGGGAAGGCGGCTACACCTTC.

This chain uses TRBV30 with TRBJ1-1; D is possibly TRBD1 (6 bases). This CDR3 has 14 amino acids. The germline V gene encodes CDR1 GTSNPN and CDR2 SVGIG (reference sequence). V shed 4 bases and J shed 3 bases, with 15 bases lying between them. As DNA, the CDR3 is TGTGCCTGGAACAGGGCCAGCTTGGACACTGAAGCTTTCTTT. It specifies CAWNRASLDTEAFF.

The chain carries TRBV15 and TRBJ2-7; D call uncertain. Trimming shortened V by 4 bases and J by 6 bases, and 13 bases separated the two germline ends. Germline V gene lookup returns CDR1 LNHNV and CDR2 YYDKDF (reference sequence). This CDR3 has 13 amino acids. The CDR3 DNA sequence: TGTGCCACCAGCACCCACCAGGTTTTCGAGCAGTACTTC. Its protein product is CATSTHQVFEQYF.

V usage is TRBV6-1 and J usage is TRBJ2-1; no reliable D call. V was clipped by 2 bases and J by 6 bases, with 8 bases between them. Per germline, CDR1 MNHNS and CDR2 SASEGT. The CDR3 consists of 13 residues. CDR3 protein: CASSETTFNEQFF. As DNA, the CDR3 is TGTGCCAGCAGTGAAACGACTTTCAATGAGCAGTTCTTC.

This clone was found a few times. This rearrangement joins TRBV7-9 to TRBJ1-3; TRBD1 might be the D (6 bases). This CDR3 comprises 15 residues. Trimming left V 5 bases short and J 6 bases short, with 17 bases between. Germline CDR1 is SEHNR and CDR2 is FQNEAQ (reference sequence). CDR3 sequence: CASSPQTGFINTIYF. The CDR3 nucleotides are TGTGCCAGCAGCCCCCAGACAGGTTTTATAAACACCATATATTTT. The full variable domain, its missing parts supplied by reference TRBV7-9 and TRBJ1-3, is DTGVSQNPRHKITKRGQNVTFRCDPISEHNRLYWYRQTLGQGPEFLTYFQNEAQLEKSRLLSDRFSAERPKGSFSTLEIQRTEQGDSAMYLCASSPQTGFINTIYFGEGSWLTVV.

The DNA for the CDR3 is TGCGCCAGCAGCTTGTGGGCGGGGGCCTACGAGCAGTACTTC. Encoded protein: CASSLWAGAYEQYF. The chain is built from TRBV5-1 and TRBJ2-7; 7 bases map to TRBD2. The CDR3 is 14 amino acids. V shed 1 base, J shed 2 bases, and the junction held 3 bases outside the gene matches. Germline V gives CDR1 SGHRS, CDR2 YFSETQ.